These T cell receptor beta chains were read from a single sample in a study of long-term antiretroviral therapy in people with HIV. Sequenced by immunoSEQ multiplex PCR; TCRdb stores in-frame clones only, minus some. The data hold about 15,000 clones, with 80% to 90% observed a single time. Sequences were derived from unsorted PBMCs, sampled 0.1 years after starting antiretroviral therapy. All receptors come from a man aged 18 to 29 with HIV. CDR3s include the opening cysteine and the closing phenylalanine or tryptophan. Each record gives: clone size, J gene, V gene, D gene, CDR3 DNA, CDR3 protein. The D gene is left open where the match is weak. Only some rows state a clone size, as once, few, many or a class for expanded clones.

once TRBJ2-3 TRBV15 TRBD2 TGTGCCACCAGCAGAGGCCCTACTAGCGGGGCGAACACAGATACGCAGTATTTT CATSRGPTSGANTDTQYF
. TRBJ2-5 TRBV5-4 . TGTGCCAGCAGCTTGGGTGCAGAAGAGACCCAGTACTTC CASSLGAEETQYF
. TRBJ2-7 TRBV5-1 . TGCGCCAGCAGCGCGTCCCAGGGGGAGGACGAGCAGTACTTC CASSASQGEDEQYF
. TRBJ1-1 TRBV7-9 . TGTGCCAGCAGCTTCTCTGGGACAAACATGAACACTGAAGCTTTCTTT CASSFSGTNMNTEAFF
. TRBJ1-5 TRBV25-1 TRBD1 TGTGCCAGCAGCGTAACAGGGGTCAATCAGCCCCAGCATTTT CASSVTGVNQPQHF
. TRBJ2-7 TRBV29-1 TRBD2 TGCAGCGCCGGAGGGCGGGAGACCTACGAGCAGTACTTC CSAGGRETYEQYF
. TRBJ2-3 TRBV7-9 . TGTGCCAGCAGCCGGGCAGGGCCTGCAGATACGCAGTATTTT CASSRAGPADTQYF
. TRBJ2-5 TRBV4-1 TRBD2 TGCGCCAGCAGCCAAGTCTCGGGACTACAAGAGACCCAGTACTTC CASSQVSGLQETQYF
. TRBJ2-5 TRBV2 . TGTGCCAGCAGTGAAGGTGGGGGTGTAGAGACCCAGTACTTC CASSEGGGVETQYF
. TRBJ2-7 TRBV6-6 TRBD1 TGTGCCAGCAGCGACCCAGACAGGGCCCAGTACTTC CASSDPDRAQYF
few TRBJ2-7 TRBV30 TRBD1 TGTGCCTGGAGTTCCGGACAGGGATGGGAATCCTACGAGCAGTACTTC CAWSSGQGWESYEQYF